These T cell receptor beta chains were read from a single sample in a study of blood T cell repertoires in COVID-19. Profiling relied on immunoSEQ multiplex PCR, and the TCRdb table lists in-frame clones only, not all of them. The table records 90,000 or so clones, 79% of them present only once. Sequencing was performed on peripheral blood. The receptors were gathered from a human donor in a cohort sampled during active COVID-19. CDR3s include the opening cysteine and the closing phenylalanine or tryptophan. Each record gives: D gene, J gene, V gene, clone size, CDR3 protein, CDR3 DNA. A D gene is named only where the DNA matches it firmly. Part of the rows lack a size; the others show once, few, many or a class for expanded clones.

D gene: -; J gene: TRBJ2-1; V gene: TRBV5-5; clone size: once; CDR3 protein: CASSLEASGQDEQFF; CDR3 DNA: TGTGCCAGCAGCTTGGAGGCTTCTGGTCAGGATGAGCAGTTCTTC
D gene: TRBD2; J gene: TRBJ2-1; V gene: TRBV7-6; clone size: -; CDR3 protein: CASSLVASGSLINEQFF; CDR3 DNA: TGTGCCAGCAGCTTAGTGGCTAGCGGGAGTCTGATCAATGAGCAGTTCTTC
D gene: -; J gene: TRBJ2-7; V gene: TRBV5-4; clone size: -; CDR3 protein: CASSKTGNTVEQYF; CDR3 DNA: TGTGCCAGCAGCAAAACCGGGAACACTGTCGAGCAGTACTTC
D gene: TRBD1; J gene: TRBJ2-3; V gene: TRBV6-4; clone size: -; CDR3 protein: CASRQGTGVGTDTQYF; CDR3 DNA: TGTGCCAGCAGACAAGGGACAGGTGTGGGCACAGATACGCAGTATTTT
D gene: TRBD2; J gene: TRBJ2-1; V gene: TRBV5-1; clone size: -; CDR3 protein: CASSLITSGTNEQFF; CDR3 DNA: TGCGCCAGCAGCTTGATCACTAGCGGGACAAATGAGCAGTTCTTC
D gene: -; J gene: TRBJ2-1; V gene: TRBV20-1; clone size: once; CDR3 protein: CSAAGTVQFF; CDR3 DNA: TGCAGTGCAGCCGGGACTGTGCAGTTCTTC
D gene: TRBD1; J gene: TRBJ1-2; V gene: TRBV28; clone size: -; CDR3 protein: CASSPDRGVYGYTF; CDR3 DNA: TGTGCCAGCAGTCCAGACAGGGGCGTATATGGCTACACCTTC
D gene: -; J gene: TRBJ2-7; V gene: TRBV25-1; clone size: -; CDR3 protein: CASSEDGGGRSYEQYF; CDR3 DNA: TGTGCCAGCAGTGAAGATGGGGGAGGCCGCTCCTACGAGCAGTACTTC
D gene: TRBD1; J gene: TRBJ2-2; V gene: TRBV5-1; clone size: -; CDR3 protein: CASSLVAGTVNTGELFF; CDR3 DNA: TGCGCCAGCAGCTTGGTTGCCGGGACAGTGAACACCGGGGAGCTGTTTTTT
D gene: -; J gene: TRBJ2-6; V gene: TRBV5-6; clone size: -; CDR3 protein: CASSRFSSGANVLTF; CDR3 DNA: TGTGCCAGCAGCCGATTCAGCTCTGGGGCCAACGTCCTGACTTTC
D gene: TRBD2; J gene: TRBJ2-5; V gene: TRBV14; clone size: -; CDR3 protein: CASSLWTSRETQYF; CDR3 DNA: TGTGCCAGCAGCCTGTGGACTAGCAGAGAGACCCAGTACTTC
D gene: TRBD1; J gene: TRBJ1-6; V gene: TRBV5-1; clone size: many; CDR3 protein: CASSLERGQTNSPLHF; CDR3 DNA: TGCGCCAGCAGCTTGGAAAGGGGACAGACTAATTCACCCCTCCACTTT
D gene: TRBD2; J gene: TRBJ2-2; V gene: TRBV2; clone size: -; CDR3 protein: CASSEVGGVLFF; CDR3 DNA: TGTGCCAGCAGTGAAGTCGGGGGGGTACTGTTTTTT
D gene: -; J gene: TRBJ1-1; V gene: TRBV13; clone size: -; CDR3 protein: CASSYDKNTEAFF; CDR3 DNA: TGTGCCAGCAGCTACGACAAGAACACTGAAGCTTTCTTT
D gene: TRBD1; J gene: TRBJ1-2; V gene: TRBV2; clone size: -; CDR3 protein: CASSYTGEANYGYTF; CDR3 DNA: TGTGCCAGCAGTTACACAGGGGAAGCTAACTATGGCTACACCTTC
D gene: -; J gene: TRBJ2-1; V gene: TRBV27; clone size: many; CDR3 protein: CASSVTASNEQFF; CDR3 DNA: TGTGCCAGCAGTGTGACAGCCTCAAATGAGCAGTTCTTC
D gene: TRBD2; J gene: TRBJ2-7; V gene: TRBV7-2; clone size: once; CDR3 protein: CASSLGSGGFEQYF; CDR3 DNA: TGTGCCAGCAGCTTAGGTAGCGGGGGGTTCGAGCAGTACTTC
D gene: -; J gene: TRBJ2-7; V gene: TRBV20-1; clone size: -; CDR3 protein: CSARWGEGQYF; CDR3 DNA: TGCAGTGCTAGATGGGGAGAGGGGCAGTACTTC
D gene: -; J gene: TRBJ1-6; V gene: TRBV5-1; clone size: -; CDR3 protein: CASSLSSVGNSPLHF; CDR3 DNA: TGCGCCAGCAGCTTGAGTTCGGTCGGTAATTCACCCCTCCACTTT
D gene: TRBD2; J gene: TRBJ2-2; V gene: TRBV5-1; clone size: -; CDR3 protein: CASSGGLAGDTGELFF; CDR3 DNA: TGCGCCAGCAGCGGAGGACTAGCGGGGGACACCGGGGAGCTGTTTTTT
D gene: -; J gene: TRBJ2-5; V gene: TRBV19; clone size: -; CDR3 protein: CASSTGASPGETQYF; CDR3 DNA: TGTGCCAGTAGTACTGGGGCCAGCCCGGGAGAGACCCAGTACTTC
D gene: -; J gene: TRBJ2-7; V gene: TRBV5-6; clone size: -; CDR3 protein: CASSLAWLAGYEQYF; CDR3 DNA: TGTGCCAGCAGCTTGGCCTGGCTAGCAGGCTACGAGCAGTACTTC
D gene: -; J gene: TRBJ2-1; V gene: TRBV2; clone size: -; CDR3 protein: CASSEGSNEQFF; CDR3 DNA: TGTGCCAGCAGTGAGGGGAGTAATGAGCAGTTCTTC
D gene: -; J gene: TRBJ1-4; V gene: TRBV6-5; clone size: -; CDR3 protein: CASTLTVEKLFF; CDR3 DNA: TGTGCCAGCACTCTGACAGTAGAAAAACTGTTTTTT
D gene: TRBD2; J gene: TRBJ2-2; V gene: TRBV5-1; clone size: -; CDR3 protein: CASSLEPSGMGGELFF; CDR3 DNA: TGCGCCAGCAGCTTGGAGCCTAGCGGGATGGGCGGGGAGCTGTTTTTT
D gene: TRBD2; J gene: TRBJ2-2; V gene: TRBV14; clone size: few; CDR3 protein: CASSSLAAAWAGELFF; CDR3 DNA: TGTGCCAGCAGCTCACTAGCGGCAGCCTGGGCCGGGGAGCTGTTTTTT
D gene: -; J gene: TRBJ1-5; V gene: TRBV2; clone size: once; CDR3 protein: CASSDGERNQPQHF; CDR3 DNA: TGTGCCAGCAGTGACGGGGAGCGAAATCAGCCCCAGCATTTT
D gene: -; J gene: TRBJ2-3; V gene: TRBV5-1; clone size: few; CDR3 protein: CASSLGASTDTQYF; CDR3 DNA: TGCGCCAGCAGCTTAGGAGCCTCCACAGATACGCAGTATTTT
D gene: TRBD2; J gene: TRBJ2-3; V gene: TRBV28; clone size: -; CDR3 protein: CPGGTSGTYSTDTQYF; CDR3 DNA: TGTCCAGGGGGGACTAGCGGGACTTATAGCACAGATACGCAGTATTTT
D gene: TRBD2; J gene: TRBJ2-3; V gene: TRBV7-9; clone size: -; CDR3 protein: CASSQGLAGETDTQYF; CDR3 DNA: TGTGCCAGCAGCCAAGGACTAGCGGGAGAAACAGATACGCAGTATTTT
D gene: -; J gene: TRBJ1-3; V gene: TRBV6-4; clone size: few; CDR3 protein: CASSLGESSGNTIYF; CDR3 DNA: TGTGCCAGCTCGCTCGGGGAAAGCTCTGGAAACACCATATATTTT
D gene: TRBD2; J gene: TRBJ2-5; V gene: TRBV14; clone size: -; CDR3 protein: CASSQGGLALRETQYF; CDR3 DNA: TGTGCCAGCAGCCAAGGAGGACTAGCGCTCCGAGAGACCCAGTACTTC
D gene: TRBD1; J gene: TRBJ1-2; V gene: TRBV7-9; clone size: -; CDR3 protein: CASSPSVGQVHGYGYTF; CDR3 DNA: TGTGCCAGCAGCCCCAGCGTCGGACAGGTTCACGGCTATGGCTACACCTTC
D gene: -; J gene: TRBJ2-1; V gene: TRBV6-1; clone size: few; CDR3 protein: CASSEADGAYNEQFF; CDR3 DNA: TGTGCCAGCAGTGAAGCGGACGGGGCCTACAATGAGCAGTTCTTC
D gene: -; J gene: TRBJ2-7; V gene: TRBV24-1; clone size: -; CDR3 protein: CATSDSLEQYF; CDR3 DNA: TGTGCCACCAGTGATTCCTTGGAGCAGTACTTC